This TCR beta chain is drawn from a study of control samples from healthy donors and cancer patients. The CDR3 contains 15 residues. Germline assignment: CDR1 MNHNS and CDR2 SASEGT. Deletions cut 0 bases from V and 6 bases from J, with 12 bases between. Here immunoSEQ multiplex PCR was the method, and the copy in TCRdb shows in-frame clones only, minus some. The sample includes 150,000 or so clones, around 94% of them seen just once. Source material: blood. The TCR comes from a man aged 35 to 55 in good health. The chain carries TRBV6-1 and TRBJ1-5, with D maybe TRBD1 (5 bases). As DNA, the CDR3 is TGTGCCAGCAGTGAAGCGGGGGTCTTTGGTCAGCCCCAGCATTTT. The encoded protein is CASSEAGVFGQPQHF.